This T cell receptor beta chain is from a study of technical replicates of blood from a handful of donors. Germline CDR1 SNHLY, CDR2 FYNNEI. The CDR3 extends over 13 amino acids. J was trimmed by 5 bases and V by 6 bases; bases with no gene match: 4. Repertoires were generated with immunoSEQ multiplex PCR, while TCRdb's copy carries only in-frame clones and drops some. In the table there are approximately 81,000 clones, 96% of which are singletons. Sequences were obtained from T cells isolated from PBMCs. The chain uses TRBV2 and TRBJ1-1; TRBD1 aligns across 9 bases. This clonotype originated in a human donor in good health. This chain's CDR3 is CASRLGQGTEAFF. CDR3 DNA sequence: TGTGCCAGCAGGCTTGGACAGGGGACTGAAGCTTTCTTT.